This TCR beta chain was sequenced in a study of cytomegalovirus exposure and HLA in healthy donors. Generated by immunoSEQ multiplex PCR, the TCRdb table keeps only in-frame clones and is missing some. The sample lists 190,000 or so clones; more than 65% were seen once. This clonotype was sampled from a woman aged 18-29 years in good health and CMV-seropositive. Input material: PBMCs.

CDR3 amino acids: CASSFQGDGYTF. In DNA form, the CDR3 reads TGTGCCAGCAGCTTTCAGGGGGATGGCTACACCTTC. The rearrangement uses TRBV5-5 and TRBJ1-2; 7 nucleotides align to TRBD1. Unmatched junction bases numbered 1, after V lost 2 bases and J lost 6 bases. Per germline, CDR1 SGHKS and CDR2 YYEKEE (reference sequence). The CDR3 is 12 amino acids.